One sample yielded the 7 T cell receptor beta chains listed below, sequenced in a study of blood T cell repertoires in COVID-19. Profiling relied on immunoSEQ multiplex PCR, and the TCRdb table lists in-frame clones only, not all of them. The table lists about 140,000 clones, about 80% of them singletons. Sample: peripheral blood. The receptors come from a human donor in a cohort sampled during active COVID-19.

The V and J genes are TRBV27 and TRBJ1-5; TRBD1 agrees at 7 bases. The CDR3 sequence is 15 residues long. CDR1 is MNHEY, CDR2 SMNVEV, per germline (reference sequence). The V gene end was trimmed by 2 bases and the J gene end by 1 base; junction bases not matched to a gene: 2. The CDR3 nucleotides are TGTGCCAGCAGTTTAAACAGGGGAAGCAATCAGCCCCAGCATTTT. It encodes CASSLNRGSNQPQHF.

The rearrangement joins TRBV5-6 to TRBJ2-5, with D tentatively TRBD1 (6 bases). Trimming cost V 0 bases and J 3 bases, with 12 bases left between them. The CDR3 consists of 15 residues. Germline V gene sequence: CDR1 SGHDT, CDR2 YYEEEE. The CDR3 DNA follows: TGTGCCAGCAGCTTGGGACGTCCAGGGGAAGAGACCCAGTACTTC. Translation: CASSLGRPGEETQYF.

CDR3 in DNA: TGTGCCAGCAGCCCCGGGACTAGCGGGGCCACCGGGGAGCTGTTTTTT. It encodes CASSPGTSGATGELFF. The V call is TRBV5-4, the J call TRBJ2-2, with 13 bases fitting TRBD2. This CDR3 has 16 amino acids. V dropped 4 bases and J dropped 4; count of bases not matched to a gene: 4. Germline lookup yields CDR1 SGHNT and CDR2 YYREEE (reference sequence).

The chain carries TRBV5-1 and TRBJ1-4, with TRBD1 identical over 9 bases. The CDR3 length is 14 residues. Trimming took 6 bases from V and 8 from J; bases not matched to a gene: 8. The V gene's germline CDR1 is SGHRS and CDR2 YFSETQ. CDR3 nucleotide sequence: TGCGCCAGCACCTGGGACAGGGTGGGGGAAAAACTGTTTTTT. Its protein is CASTWDRVGEKLFF.

The gene calls are TRBV6-5 and TRBJ1-2; 7 bases align to TRBD1. Trimming at V came to 6 bases and at J to 3 bases, leaving 7 bases not matched to a gene. The CDR3 loop spans 14 amino acids. Germline V gene data show CDR1 as MNHEY and CDR2 as SVGAGI. DNA of the CDR3: TGTGCCAGCAGCCGCCGGGACAGCCACTATGGCTACACCTTC. It is translated as CASSRRDSHYGYTF.

The chain has TRBV13 and TRBJ1-2, with a weak D call TRBD1 (6 bases). Per germline, CDR1 PRHDT and CDR2 FYEKMQ (reference sequence). CDR3 length: 15 amino acids. V was shortened by 1 base and J by 2 bases, with 11 bases between the two germline ends. Here the CDR3 DNA reads TGTGCCAGCAGCTTAGAGGGACAAGCCAACTATGGCTACACCTTC. Translated, it gives CASSLEGQANYGYTF.

The chain employs TRBV19 and TRBJ2-1; 9 bases are a match to TRBD2. Germline-derived CDR1 and CDR2 are LNHDA and SQIVND (reference sequence). V shed 5 bases and J 10 bases; nucleotides not matched to a gene: 9. There are 14 residues in the CDR3. Here the CDR3 reads CASSSGGLAGEQFF. CDR3 coding DNA: TGTGCCAGTAGTTCCGGGGGACTAGCAGGGGAGCAGTTCTTC. Full variable domain (outside the CDR3, taken from reference TRBV19 and TRBJ2-1): DGGITQSPKYLFRKEGQNVTLSCEQNLNHDAMYWYRQDPGQGLRLIYYSQIVNDFQKGDIAEGYSVSREKKESFPLTVTSAQKNPTAFYLCASSSGGLAGEQFFGPGTRLTVL.